Each of the 27 T cell receptor beta chains below was sequenced from the same sample in a study of shared clonotypes between healthy human individuals (dated by TCRdb to about 2020). For the CD8 naive samples, CD45RO-negative cells were positively selected for CCR7, yielding a CD45RA+CCR7+ population from which TemRA cells were excluded. The method was the immunoSEQ multiplex PCR assay. TCRdb retrieved this table from immuneACCESS and kept in-frame rearrangements only. Not all clones are present; in checked studies, unresolved V genes account for under half, and no reason is known for the remainder. The sample includes about 2.1 million clones, with just over 90% observed a single time. Together, the top ten hold about 1.8% of the sample. Source material: naive CD8+ T cells from PBMCs. The cell subset or site label corresponds to: CD45RA+CCR7+. All receptors derive from a man between 18 and 29 years old in good health. Some clones in this sample may be carry-over from other donors' samples.

The chain combines TRBV11-2 with TRBJ2-5; D is possibly TRBD2 (5 bases). The CDR3 sequence is 14 residues long. CDR1 and CDR2 from the germline V gene are SGHAT and FQNNGV. The V and J ends lost 2 bases and 2 bases respectively, with 9 bases between them. The CDR3 DNA sequence: TGTGCCAGCAGCTTACTAGCTGGGCAAGAGACCCAGTACTTC. Translation: CASSLLAGQETQYF.

The CDR3 loop is CASSLALTGLHYGYTF. The DNA for the CDR3 is TGTGCCAGCAGCTTGGCCCTGACAGGGTTGCACTATGGCTACACCTTC. The J gene is TRBJ1-2, the V gene TRBV5-4; 7 bases line up with TRBD1. V was pared by 0 bases and J by 3 bases, with 8 bases of the junction left unmatched. Germline loops: CDR1 SGHNT, CDR2 YYREEE (reference sequence). The CDR3 sequence is 16 residues long.

The chain links TRBV30 to TRBJ1-5; D perhaps matches TRBD1 (5 bases). Germline V gene data show CDR1 as GTSNPN and CDR2 as SVGIG (reference sequence). The CDR3 has 15 residues. V shed 5 bases and J shed 5 bases, with 19 bases lying between them. The CDR3 protein is CAWGHFSGFDQPQHF. CDR3 DNA sequence: TGTGCCTGGGGACACTTTTCCGGATTCGATCAGCCCCAGCATTTT.

The chain is built from TRBV28 and TRBJ2-4; TRBD1 matches 7 bases. Germline CDR1 and CDR2: MDHEN and SYDVKM. The CDR3 covers 16 residues. V dropped 6 bases and J dropped 0; count of bases not matched to a gene: 8. The CDR3 protein is CASSIYRGIAKNIQYF. The CDR3 nucleotides read TGTGCCAGCAGCATCTACAGGGGTATAGCCAAAAACATTCAGTACTTC.

This clone showed up just once. The chain is built from TRBV29-1 and TRBJ2-3, with 11 bases matching TRBD2. Trimming at V came to 3 bases and at J to 2 bases, leaving 4 bases not matched to a gene. The CDR3 loop spans 15 amino acids. Germline-derived CDR1 and CDR2 are SQVTM and ANQGSEA. The CDR3 protein is CSVDSGLAVTDTQYF. CDR3 DNA sequence: TGCAGCGTTGATTCGGGACTAGCGGTCACAGATACGCAGTATTTT.

This chain connects TRBV28 to TRBJ1-1; D call uncertain. The V and J ends lost 2 bases and 4 bases respectively, with 14 bases between them. Germline CDR1 is MDHEN and CDR2 is SYDVKM. CDR3 length: 15 amino acids. The CDR3 DNA reads TGTGCCAGCAGTTTAGCCAACTCGGCAACCACTGAAGCTTTCTTT. This sequence encodes CASSLANSATTEAFF. The full variable domain, rest sourced from reference TRBV28 and TRBJ1-1, is DVKVTQSSRYLVKRTGEKVFLECVQDMDHENMFWYRQDPGLGLRLIYFSYDVKMKEKGDIPEGYSVSREKKERFSLILESASTNQTSMYLCASSLANSATTEAFFGQGTRLTVV.

This clone occurred once. The CDR3 DNA follows: TGTGCCATCAGTGAAGGGACTAGCGGGATTATCAGCTCCTACGAGCAGTACTTC. It translates to CAISEGTSGIISSYEQYF. The chain links TRBV10-3 to TRBJ2-7; 13 bases fit TRBD2. The J segment lost 0 bases and the V segment lost 3 bases, leaving 8 bases of the junction unmatched. The CDR3 is 18 amino acids. Per the germline V gene, CDR1 is ENHRY and CDR2 is SYGVKD.

The rearrangement uses TRBV30 and TRBJ1-3; no clear D gene. The CDR3 is made up of 15 amino acids. V was cut by 3 bases and J by 0 bases, with 12 bases left in between. Germline CDR1 reads GTSNPN; CDR2 reads SVGIG (reference sequence). The CDR3 protein is CAWRPGRSSGNTIYF. CDR3 bases: TGTGCCTGGAGACCCGGACGGTCCTCTGGAAACACCATATATTTT.

This chain joins TRBV5-1 and TRBJ2-3; TRBD1 or TRBD2 may be the D gene (6 bases each). Trimming stripped 0 bases from V and 2 bases from J, with 13 bases between. The CDR3 has 16 residues. Per the germline V gene, CDR1 is SGHRS and CDR2 is YFSETQ. CDR3 coding DNA: TGCGCCAGCAGCTTGGGTGGGGGGCCACCCACAGATACGCAGTATTTT. Translation: CASSLGGGPPTDTQYF.

On this clone: This CDR3 is also generated by other DNA sequences in the sample. The chain uses TRBV27 and TRBJ2-2, with 9 positions matching TRBD2. Germline V gene sequence: CDR1 MNHEY, CDR2 SMNVEV (reference sequence). V was pared by 2 bases and J by 8 bases, with 0 bases of the junction left unmatched. The CDR3 has 13 amino acids. The CDR3 DNA follows: TGTGCCAGCAGTTTACTAGCGGGAGGGGAGCTGTTTTTT. Protein sequence: CASSLLAGGELFF.

DNA for the CDR3: TGTGCCAGTAGTTTGAAGACGGGAAACACTGAAGCTTTCTTT. This encodes CASSLKTGNTEAFF. V gene TRBV19 combines with J gene TRBJ1-1, with D hard to call. The CDR3 covers 14 residues. The V end lost 5 bases, the J end lost 2 bases, and 12 bases lay between the germline ends. Germline V CDR1 and CDR2: LNHDA, SQIVND (reference sequence). The full variable domain, completed using reference TRBV19 and TRBJ1-1, is DGGITQSPKYLFRKEGQNVTLSCEQNLNHDAMYWYRQDPGQGLRLIYYSQIVNDFQKGDIAEGYSVSREKKESFPLTVTSAQKNPTAFYLCASSLKTGNTEAFFGQGTRLTVV.

The chain recombines TRBV7-9 with TRBJ2-7; 9 nucleotides align to TRBD2. The length of the CDR3 is 15 residues. Germline V gives CDR1 SEHNR, CDR2 FQNEAQ (reference sequence). V dropped 5 bases and J dropped 0; count of bases not matched to a gene: 5. DNA for the CDR3: TGTGCCAGCAGCCGAAGACTAGCGGACTCCTACGAGCAGTACTTC. It encodes CASSRRLADSYEQYF. The full variable domain, completed using reference TRBV7-9 and TRBJ2-7, is DTGVSQNPRHKITKRGQNVTFRCDPISEHNRLYWYRQTLGQGPEFLTYFQNEAQLEKSRLLSDRFSAERPKGSFSTLEIQRTEQGDSAMYLCASSRRLADSYEQYFGPGTRLTVT.

The CDR3 loop is CASSRDRGSSYNEQFF. CDR3 bases: TGCGCCAGCAGCCGGGACAGGGGGAGCTCCTACAATGAGCAGTTCTTC. The chain couples TRBV5-1 to TRBJ2-1; 11 nucleotides agree with TRBD1. This CDR3 has 16 residues. With 4 bases clipped from V and 0 bases from J, the junction kept 3 bases outside the gene matches. Germline CDR1 is SGHRS and CDR2 is YFSETQ.

The genes are TRBV21-1 and TRBJ1-1. TRBV21-1 is a pseudogene segment. There are 16 residues in the CDR3. CDR3 nucleotides: TGTGCCAGCAGCAAAAACTCTGGGGGTGACAACACTGAAGCTTTCTTT. This encodes CASSKNSGGDNTEAFF.

The chain carries TRBV7-9 and TRBJ2-1; weak D call: TRBD1 (6 bases). Germline CDR1 and CDR2: SEHNR and FQNEAQ (reference sequence). This CDR3 contains 13 residues. V lost 8 bases to trimming and J lost 10 bases, with 18 bases between them. The CDR3 DNA follows: TGTGCCAGCTCACACAGGGACAAGAAAGAGCAGTTCTTC. This translates into CASSHRDKKEQFF.

V is TRBV28 and J is TRBJ1-5; 7 positions match TRBD1. The V gene end was trimmed by 2 bases and the J gene end by 7 bases; junction bases not matched to a gene: 11. Germline CDR1 and CDR2: MDHEN and SYDVKM. CDR3 length equals 16 residues. In nucleotides, the CDR3 is TGTGCCAGCAGTTTAAGGGACCAGGGGGAGAGGCAGCCCCAGCATTTT. The encoded protein is CASSLRDQGERQPQHF.

The chain joins TRBV10-3 to TRBJ1-5; 7 positions match TRBD1. Germline V gene lookup returns CDR1 ENHRY and CDR2 SYGVKD. CDR3 length: 13 residues. V dropped 8 bases and J dropped 8; count of bases not matched to a gene: 9. The CDR3 nucleotides read TGTGCCATCGCCGAGGGGGCGGGGAAGCCCCAGCATTTT. This translates into CAIAEGAGKPQHF.

This clone was seen only once. The V call is TRBV7-9, the J call TRBJ2-1, with 7 nucleotides matching TRBD1. The CDR3 totals 16 residues. The V and J ends lost 1 base and 6 bases, in that order; junction bases with no gene match: 9. CDR1 is SEHNR and CDR2 is FQNEAQ in the germline V gene (reference sequence). CDR3 amino acids: CASSLGSGGAFNEQFF. The DNA for the CDR3 is TGTGCCAGCAGCTTAGGGTCAGGGGGTGCTTTCAATGAGCAGTTCTTC.

The chain couples TRBV29-1 to TRBJ2-3; no definite D call. Germline CDR1 reads SQVTM; CDR2 reads ANQGSEA. This CDR3 has 13 amino acids. V gave up 7 bases and J gave up 1 base, with 12 bases separating them. The CDR3 reads CSAIDSGTDTQYF. The CDR3 nucleotides are TGCAGCGCAATAGACTCCGGCACAGATACGCAGTATTTT.

The gene calls are TRBV25-1 and TRBJ1-1, with D unclear. The V end was cut by 6 bases, the J end by 6 bases, with 17 bases between. This CDR3 has 14 amino acids. CDR1 MGHDK and CDR2 SYGVNS come from the germline V gene. The CDR3 bases are TGTGCCAGCAGCCCCCGGGAGGAGGTGGCTGAAGCTTTCTTT. Protein product: CASSPREEVAEAFF.

This rearrangement joins TRBV9 to TRBJ2-7, with a possible D match to TRBD1 (6 bases). Trimming pared 3 bases from V and 1 base from J, leaving 17 bases between. CDR1 and CDR2 from the germline V gene are SGDLS and YYNGEE. The CDR3 runs to 16 residues. The CDR3 is CASSGHRDLGSYEQYF. CDR3 nucleotides: TGTGCCAGCAGCGGGCACAGGGATTTGGGGTCCTACGAGCAGTACTTC.

Concerning this clone: This same CDR3 is encoded by further DNA sequences in the sample. The chain links TRBV27 to TRBJ2-7, with D maybe TRBD1 (7 bases). Germline V gene lookup returns CDR1 MNHEY and CDR2 SMNVEV (reference sequence). Trimming shortened V by 2 bases and J by 1 base, and 12 bases separated the two germline ends. The CDR3 runs 15 residues. As DNA, the CDR3 is TGTGCCAGCAGTTTAGGGCAGGGGGGTTCCTACGAGCAGTACTTC. Its protein is CASSLGQGGSYEQYF.

The chain employs TRBV27 and TRBJ1-1, with D possibly being TRBD1 (5 bases). Germline V gives CDR1 MNHEY, CDR2 SMNVEV (reference sequence). The V and J ends lost 7 bases and 1 base respectively, with 16 bases between them. CDR3 length: 15 amino acids. The CDR3 is CASMGLPPGNTEAFF. The DNA of the CDR3 is TGTGCCAGCATGGGGCTACCTCCGGGGAACACTGAAGCTTTCTTT.

The chain carries TRBV6-5 and TRBJ1-4; perhaps TRBD1 as D (6 bases). Germline V gene lookup returns CDR1 MNHEY and CDR2 SVGAGI. This CDR3 region has 15 residues. V lost 2 bases and J lost 0, with 7 bases in between. In nucleotides, the CDR3 is TGTGCCAGCAGTTACCGGACAGCAACTAATGAAAAACTGTTTTTT. Translation: CASSYRTATNEKLFF.

The chain employs TRBV7-3 and TRBJ2-2; tentatively, D is TRBD2 (6 bases). The V gene's germline CDR1 is SGHTA and CDR2 FQGTGA. The CDR3 contains 15 residues. Trimming left V 2 bases short and J 5 bases short, with 12 bases between. The CDR3 loop is CASSLLVAGTGELFF. The CDR3, as DNA: TGTGCCAGCAGCTTACTAGTGGCGGGGACCGGGGAGCTGTTTTTT.

There are a few counts of this clone. The chain carries TRBV7-6 and TRBJ1-1, with D hard to call. The CDR3 totals 15 residues. V was pared by 5 bases and J by 0 bases, with 13 bases between. The germline V gene has CDR1 SGHVS and CDR2 FNYEAQ. CDR3: CASSTRPLVNTEAFF. Written as DNA, the CDR3 is TGTGCCAGCAGCACCCGACCGCTAGTGAACACTGAAGCTTTCTTT. Supplemented by reference TRBV7-6 and TRBJ1-1, the full variable domain reads GAGVSQSPRYKVTKRGQDVALRCDPISGHVSLYWYRQALGQGPEFLTYFNYEAQQDKSGLPNDRFSAERPEGSISTLTIQRTEQRDSAMYRCASSTRPLVNTEAFFGQGTRLTVV.

The genes are TRBV6-5 and TRBJ1-1; D gene ambiguous. Trimming took 0 bases from V and 1 from J, leaving 9 bases between them. The germline V gene has CDR1 MNHEY and CDR2 SVGAGI. CDR3 length equals 15 residues. CDR3 in DNA: TGTGCCAGCAGTTACTCGGGCAGGCAGAACACTGAAGCTTTCTTT. The encoded protein is CASSYSGRQNTEAFF.